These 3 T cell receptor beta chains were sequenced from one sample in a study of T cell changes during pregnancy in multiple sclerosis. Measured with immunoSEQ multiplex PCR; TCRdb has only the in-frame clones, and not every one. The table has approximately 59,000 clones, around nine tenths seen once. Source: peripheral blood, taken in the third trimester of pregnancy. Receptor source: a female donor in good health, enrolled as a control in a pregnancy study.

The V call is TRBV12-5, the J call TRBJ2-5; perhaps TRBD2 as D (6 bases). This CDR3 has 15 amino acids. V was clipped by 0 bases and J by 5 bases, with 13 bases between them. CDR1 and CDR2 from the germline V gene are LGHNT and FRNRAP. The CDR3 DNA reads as TGTGCTAGTGGTTTGGTGGGGCGGGGCGGGGAGACCCAGTACTTC. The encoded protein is CASGLVGRGGETQYF.

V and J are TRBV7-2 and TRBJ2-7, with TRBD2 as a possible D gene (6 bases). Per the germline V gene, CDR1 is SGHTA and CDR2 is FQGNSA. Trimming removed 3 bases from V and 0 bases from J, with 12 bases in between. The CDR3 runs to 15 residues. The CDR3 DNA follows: TGTGCCAGCAGCTTTAGGAGGGGAATCTCCTACGAGCAGTACTTC. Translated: CASSFRRGISYEQYF.

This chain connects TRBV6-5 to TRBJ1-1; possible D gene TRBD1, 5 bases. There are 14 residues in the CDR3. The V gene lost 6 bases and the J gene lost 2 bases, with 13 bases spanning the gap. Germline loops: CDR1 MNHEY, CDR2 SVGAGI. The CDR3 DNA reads TGTGCCAGCAGCCAAGATCGGACAAACACTGAAGCTTTCTTT. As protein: CASSQDRTNTEAFF.